The 16 T cell receptor beta chains in this list originate from one sample, sequenced in a study of identical twins. Each CDR3 protein is one row after TCRdb ran MiXCR on the 5' RACE reads. The sample includes some 500,000 distinct CDR3 sequences, approximately 15% of them seen just once. These data were also filed under a second study, of yellow fever vaccine responses in identical twins.

The sequenced material came from CD4+ T cells sorted from blood. These TCRs come from a woman between 18 and 29 years old in good health.

The rearrangement joins TRBV20-1 to TRBJ1-2; 7 bases are shared with TRBD1. Germline lookup yields CDR1 DFQATT and CDR2 SNEGSKA (reference sequence). CDR3 length equals 13 residues. CDR3 in amino acids: CSARGGAVYGYTF. CDR3 nucleotides: TGCAGCGCCAGGGGGGGGGCGGTCTATGGCTACACCTTC.

This clonotype turned up a few times. The chain links TRBV20-1 to TRBJ2-7; 8 positions agree with TRBD1. From germline, CDR1 is DFQATT and CDR2 SNEGSKA (reference sequence). The CDR3 covers 15 residues. J gave up 3 bases and V 0 bases, and 7 bases lay outside the gene matches. In DNA form, the CDR3 reads TGCAGTGCTAGAGATCAGGACAGGGTGTTCTACGAGCAGTACTTC. Amino acid sequence: CSARDQDRVFYEQYF.

The sample holds many counts of this clonotype. V usage is TRBV6-6 and J usage is TRBJ2-1, with TRBD2 as a possible D gene (5 bases). Per germline, CDR1 MNHNY and CDR2 SVGAGI (reference sequence). V lost 6 bases and J lost 2, with 26 bases in between. This CDR3 has 19 residues. CDR3 amino acids: CASRIKLVTDSETYNEQFF. CDR3 coding DNA: TGTGCCAGCAGGATAAAACTAGTTACGGATTCGGAAACCTACAATGAGCAGTTCTTC.

V is TRBV6-5 and J is TRBJ2-5; D remains ambiguous. Germline V gives CDR1 MNHEY, CDR2 SVGAGI. The CDR3 loop spans 14 amino acids. The V and J ends lost 2 bases and 4 bases respectively, with 11 bases between them. Written as DNA, the CDR3 is TGTGCCAGCAGTTACGCTGGTACTGGAGAGACCCAGTACTTC. Encoded protein: CASSYAGTGETQYF.

There are a few counts of this clonotype. This chain joins TRBV7-2 and TRBJ2-5, with D unresolved. Per germline, CDR1 SGHTA and CDR2 FQGNSA. The CDR3 runs to 12 residues. Deletions cut 5 bases from V and 5 bases from J, with 9 bases between. CDR3 sequence reads: CASSLLRETQYF. CDR3 nucleotides: TGTGCCAGCAGCCTTCTTAGGGAGACCCAGTACTTC.

This clonotype turned up a few times. The chain is built from TRBV5-1 and TRBJ2-7; 12 bases line up with TRBD2. The junction had 7 bases not matched to a gene; V was cut back by 4 bases and J by 5 bases. CDR1 is SGHRS, CDR2 YFSETQ, per germline. This CDR3 comprises 15 residues. CDR3 bases: TGCGCCAGCAGCCCCGGACTAGCGGGGACTGACGAGCAGTACTTC. Amino acids: CASSPGLAGTDEQYF. The complete variable domain, with remaining parts taken from reference TRBV5-1 and TRBJ2-7, reads KAGVTQTPRYLIKTRGQQVTLSCSPISGHRSVSWYQQTPGQGLQFLFEYFSETQRNKGNFPGRFSGRQFSNSRSEMNVSTLELGDSALYLCASSPGLAGTDEQYFGPGTRLTVT.

The CDR3 coding sequence is TGCAGTGCTAGAAAGACAGGGGGCGTCGGAGCTTTCTTT. Translation gives CSARKTGGVGAFF. The chain has TRBV20-1 and TRBJ1-1, with 10 bases aligning to TRBD1. V shed 2 bases, J shed 10 bases, and the junction held 7 bases outside the gene matches. Germline V gene lookup returns CDR1 DFQATT and CDR2 SNEGSKA (reference sequence). CDR3 length: 13 residues.

The table lists this clonotype with a few counts. The chain is built from TRBV3-1 and TRBJ2-2; D tentatively reads TRBD1 or TRBD2 (5 bases each). The CDR3 is made up of 16 amino acids. Germline values: CDR1 LGHDT, CDR2 YNNKEL (reference sequence). The V gene lost 4 bases and the J gene lost 5 bases, with 17 bases spanning the gap. The CDR3 is CASSRGVGDLTGELFF. The CDR3 coding sequence is TGTGCCAGCAGCCGAGGGGTGGGGGATTTGACCGGGGAGCTGTTTTTT.

The table lists this clonotype with a few counts. The chain links TRBV20-1 to TRBJ2-3; no clear D. The CDR3 extends over 14 amino acids. Germline V CDR1 and CDR2: DFQATT, SNEGSKA (reference sequence). The V end lost 4 bases, the J end lost 2 bases, and 13 bases lay between the germline ends. The CDR3 nucleotides are TGCAGTGCTAACGCGCGACTGGCCACAGATACGCAGTATTTT. This encodes CSANARLATDTQYF.

The chain couples TRBV7-2 to TRBJ2-1, with 7 bases matching TRBD1. From germline, CDR1 is SGHTA and CDR2 FQGNSA. The CDR3 runs 14 residues. V was clipped by 1 base and J by 6 bases; unmatched bases: 3. The CDR3 loop is CASSLGQGVNEQFF. CDR3 in DNA: TGTGCCAGCAGCTTAGGGCAGGGGGTCAATGAGCAGTTCTTC.

The J gene is TRBJ2-7, the V gene TRBV3-1, with D uncertain. Trimming pared 1 base from V and 9 bases from J, leaving 13 bases between. The CDR3 loop spans 13 amino acids. The germline gives CDR1 LGHDT, CDR2 YNNKEL (reference sequence). The CDR3 DNA follows: TGTGCCAGCAGCCAAGTCGCGGTTCCTAGGCAGTACTTC. Translated: CASSQVAVPRQYF.

The DNA for the CDR3 is TGCGCCAGCAGCTCACAGGGATTCAACACTGAAGCTTTCTTT. Amino acid sequence: CASSSQGFNTEAFF. The chain carries TRBV5-1 and TRBJ1-1; a weak D match, TRBD1 (6 bases). This CDR3 has 14 residues. V lost 3 bases and J lost 2, with 11 bases in between. Germline CDR1 SGHRS, CDR2 YFSETQ. Full variable domain (remainder filled in from reference TRBV5-1 and TRBJ1-1): KAGVTQTPRYLIKTRGQQVTLSCSPISGHRSVSWYQQTPGQGLQFLFEYFSETQRNKGNFPGRFSGRQFSNSRSEMNVSTLELGDSALYLCASSSQGFNTEAFFGQGTRLTVV.

This clonotype was counted between two and nine times. CDR3 sequence (DNA): TGTGCCAGCAGCCCCGCCGGGACAAGGACCTACGAGCAGTACTTC. Amino acid sequence: CASSPAGTRTYEQYF. The chain combines TRBV12-3 or TRBV12-4 with TRBJ2-7; the D gene is possibly TRBD1 (6 bases). Trimming left V 6 bases short and J 2 bases short, with 17 bases between. This CDR3 comprises 15 residues.

The rearrangement uses TRBV5-1 and TRBJ2-2; a possible D gene is TRBD1 (7 bases). Trimming took off 2 bases at V and 5 bases at J, with 13 bases between the two ends. CDR1 is SGHRS and CDR2 is YFSETQ in the germline V gene. This CDR3 has 15 residues. As DNA, the CDR3 is TGCGCCAGCAGCTTACGACAGGGAGGAACCGGGGAGCTGTTTTTT. Amino acids: CASSLRQGGTGELFF.

J is TRBJ2-2 and V is TRBV6-2 or TRBV6-3; maybe TRBD1 (6 bases). Between the trimmed V and J ends, which lost 2 bases and 16 bases, there was a span of 14 bases. The CDR3 contains 12 residues. Germline-derived CDR1 and CDR2 are MNHEY and SVGEGT. CDR3: CASSYAQGAKFF. CDR3 in DNA: TGTGCCAGCAGTTACGCACAGGGAGCAAAGTTTTTT.

The chain joins TRBV7-9 to TRBJ2-7; D ambiguous. This CDR3 spans 13 amino acids. Germline lookup yields CDR1 SEHNR and CDR2 FQNEAQ (reference sequence). The germline V and J ends were trimmed by 5 bases and 3 bases, with 11 bases remaining between them. CDR3 in amino acids: CASSPIYRYEQYF. The CDR3 nucleotides read TGTGCCAGCAGCCCAATCTACCGCTACGAGCAGTACTTC. Complete variable domain (other parts from reference TRBV7-9 and TRBJ2-7): DTGVSQNPRHKITKRGQNVTFRCDPISEHNRLYWYRQTLGQGPEFLTYFQNEAQLEKSRLLSDRFSAERPKGSFSTLEIQRTEQGDSAMYLCASSPIYRYEQYFGPGTRLTVT.